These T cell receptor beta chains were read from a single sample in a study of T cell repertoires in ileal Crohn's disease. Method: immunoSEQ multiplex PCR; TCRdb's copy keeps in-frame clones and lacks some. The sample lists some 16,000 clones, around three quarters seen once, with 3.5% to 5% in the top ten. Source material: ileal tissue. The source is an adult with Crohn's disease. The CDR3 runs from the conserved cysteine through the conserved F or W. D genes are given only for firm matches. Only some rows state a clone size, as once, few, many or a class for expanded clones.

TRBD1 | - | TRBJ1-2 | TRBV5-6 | CASSLTGVGYTF | TGTGCCAGCAGCTTAACAGGGGTTGGCTACACCTTC
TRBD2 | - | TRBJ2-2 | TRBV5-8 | CASSLEGLAGANTGELFF | TGTGCCAGCAGCTTGGAGGGACTAGCGGGAGCGAACACCGGGGAGCTGTTTTTT
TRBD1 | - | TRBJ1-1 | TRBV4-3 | CASSQDEGANTEAFF | TGCGCCAGCAGCCAAGATGAGGGGGCGAACACTGAAGCTTTCTTT
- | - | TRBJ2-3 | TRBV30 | CAWTNGGGTDTQYF | TGTGCCTGGACCAACGGGGGAGGCACAGATACGCAGTATTTT
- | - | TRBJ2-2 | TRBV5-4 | CASSLGGDWTGELFF | TGTGCCAGCAGCTTGGGGGGGGATTGGACCGGGGAGCTGTTTTTT
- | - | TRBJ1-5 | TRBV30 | CAWSGGLGPQHF | TGTGCCTGGAGTGGCGGCTTGGGGCCCCAGCATTTT
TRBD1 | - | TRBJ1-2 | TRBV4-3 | CASSQEAGGYGYTF | TGCGCCAGCAGCCAAGAGGCAGGGGGCTATGGCTACACCTTC
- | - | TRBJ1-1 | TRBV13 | CASSPCKNTEAFF | TGTGCCAGCAGCCCCTGTAAAAACACTGAAGCTTTCTTT
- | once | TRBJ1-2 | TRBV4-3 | CASSQVYSNYGYTF | TGCGCCAGCAGCCAAGTCTACTCTAACTATGGCTACACCTTC
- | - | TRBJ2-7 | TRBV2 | CASSSRDEQYF | TGTGCCAGCAGTTCTAGAGACGAGCAGTACTTC
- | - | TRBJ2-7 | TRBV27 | CASSSPSREQYF | TGTGCCAGCAGTTCCCCCTCCCGCGAGCAGTACTTC
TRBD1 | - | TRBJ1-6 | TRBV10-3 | CAISEGQGRNSPLHF | TGTGCCATCAGTGAGGGACAGGGAAGAAATTCACCCCTCCACTTT
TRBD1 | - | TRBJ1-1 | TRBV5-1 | CASSLDRANTEAFF | TGCGCCAGCAGCTTAGACAGGGCGAACACTGAAGCTTTCTTT
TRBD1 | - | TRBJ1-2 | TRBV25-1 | CASSSDRRYGYTF | TGTGCCAGCAGTTCGGACAGGAGATATGGCTACACCTTC
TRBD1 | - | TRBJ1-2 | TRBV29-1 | CSVSEPGQLYGYTF | TGCAGCGTTTCCGAACCGGGACAGCTTTATGGCTACACCTTC
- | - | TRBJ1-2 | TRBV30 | CAFTRTVYGYTF | TGTGCCTTCACTCGGACAGTCTATGGCTACACCTTC
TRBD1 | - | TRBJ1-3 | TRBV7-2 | CASSSGTGVSGNTIYF | TGTGCCAGCAGCTCCGGGACAGGGGTCTCTGGAAACACCATATATTTT
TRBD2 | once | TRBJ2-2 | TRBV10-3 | CAISDVREAGELFF | TGTGCCATCAGTGACGTGCGGGAGGCCGGGGAGCTGTTTTTT
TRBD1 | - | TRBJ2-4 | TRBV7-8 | CASSLGQGFAKNIQYF | TGTGCCAGCAGCTTAGGACAGGGCTTTGCCAAAAACATTCAGTACTTC
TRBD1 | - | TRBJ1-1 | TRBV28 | CASSPGTAEEAFF | TGTGCCAGCAGCCCCGGGACAGCCGAGGAAGCTTTCTTT